This T cell receptor beta chain comes out of a study of blood T cells in healthy people across ages. Study-level information: Per two T cells, about one barcoded beta molecule was captured through template switching. Study findings and constraints: Long-lived and aged donors differed, with more naive CD4+ cells and higher diversity in the long-lived.

A word on this clonotype: Its target is not known.

V shed 6 bases, J shed 13 bases, and the junction held 14 bases outside the gene matches. Germline CDR1 SGHDN, CDR2 FVKESK. The CDR3 runs to 15 residues. A second PCR of about 7 to 11 cycles used a sample-barcoded 5' primer and a J-beta primer mix. All cDNA molecules were each tagged by a template-switch adaptor with 12 random nucleotides. One entry per CDR3 protein, called by TCRdb with MiXCR from the 5' RACE reads. This sample has about 650,000 distinct CDR3 sequences, with around 50% found just once. The chain links TRBV14 to TRBJ2-4, with TRBD2 matching over 11 bases. The source is a woman of 80 years or more in good health. Material for sequencing was blood. In DNA, the CDR3 is TGTGCCAGCAGTCCCGCTGGGACTAGCGGTCGGTGGCAGTACTTC. Its protein product is CASSPAGTSGRWQYF.